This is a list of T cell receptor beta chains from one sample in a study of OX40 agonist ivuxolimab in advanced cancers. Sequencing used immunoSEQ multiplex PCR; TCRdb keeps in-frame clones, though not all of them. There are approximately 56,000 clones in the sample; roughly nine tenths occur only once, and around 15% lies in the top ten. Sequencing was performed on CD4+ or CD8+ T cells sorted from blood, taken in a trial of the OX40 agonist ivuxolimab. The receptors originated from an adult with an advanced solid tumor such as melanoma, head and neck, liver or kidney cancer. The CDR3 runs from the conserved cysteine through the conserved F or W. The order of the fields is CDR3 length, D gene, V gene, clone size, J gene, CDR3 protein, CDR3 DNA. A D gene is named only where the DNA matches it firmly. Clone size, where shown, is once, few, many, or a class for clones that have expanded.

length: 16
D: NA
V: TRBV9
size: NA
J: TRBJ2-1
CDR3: CASSVDGGGALYEQFF
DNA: TGTGCCAGCAGCGTAGATGGAGGGGGGGCCCTCTATGAGCAGTTCTTC

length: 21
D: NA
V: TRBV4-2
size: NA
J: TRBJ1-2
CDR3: CASSRLSGQWNSDGPYYGYTF
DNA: TGTGCCAGCAGCCGCCTAAGCGGACAGTGGAATTCCGACGGCCCCTACTATGGCTACACCTTC

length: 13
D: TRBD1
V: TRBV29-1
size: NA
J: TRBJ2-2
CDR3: CSALQGYTGELFF
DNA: TGCAGCGCGTTACAGGGGTACACCGGGGAGCTGTTTTTT

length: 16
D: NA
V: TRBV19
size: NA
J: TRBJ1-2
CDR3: CASSPGEGISFSGYTF
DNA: TGTGCCAGTAGTCCGGGGGAGGGGATTTCGTTTAGTGGCTACACCTTC

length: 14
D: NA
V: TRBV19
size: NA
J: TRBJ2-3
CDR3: CASSSDSFTDTQYF
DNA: TGTGCCAGTAGTTCCGACAGCTTCACAGATACGCAGTATTTT

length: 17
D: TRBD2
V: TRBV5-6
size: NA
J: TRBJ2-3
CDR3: CASSTWTSGTDTDTQYF
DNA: TGTGCCAGCAGCACCTGGACTAGCGGGACCGACACAGATACGCAGTATTTT

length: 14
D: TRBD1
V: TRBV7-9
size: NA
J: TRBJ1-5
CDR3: CASSQGGSHQPQHF
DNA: TGTGCCAGCAGCCAGGGGGGGTCTCATCAGCCCCAGCATTTT

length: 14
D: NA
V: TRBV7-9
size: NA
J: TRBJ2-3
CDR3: CASTTQDSTDTQYF
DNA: TGTGCCAGCACCACCCAGGACAGCACAGATACGCAGTATTTT

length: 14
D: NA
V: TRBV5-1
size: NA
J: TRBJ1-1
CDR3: CASSPGRGNTEAFF
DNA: TGCGCCAGCAGTCCGGGAAGGGGCAACACTGAAGCTTTCTTT

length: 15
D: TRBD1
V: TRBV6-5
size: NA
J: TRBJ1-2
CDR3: CASSTQGGGGSGYTF
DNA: TGTGCCAGCAGTACCCAGGGAGGGGGCGGTTCTGGCTACACCTTC

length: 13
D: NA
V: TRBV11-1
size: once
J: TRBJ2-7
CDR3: CASSLRGLGEQYF
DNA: TGTGCCAGCAGCTTACGGGGTCTGGGGGAGCAGTACTTC

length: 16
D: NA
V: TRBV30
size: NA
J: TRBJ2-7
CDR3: CAWSARAGRSSYEQYF
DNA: TGTGCCTGGAGTGCAAGAGCAGGGAGGAGCTCCTACGAGCAGTACTTC

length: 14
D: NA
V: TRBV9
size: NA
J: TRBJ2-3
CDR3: CASSVGGSPDTQYF
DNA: TGTGCCAGCAGCGTAGGAGGGAGCCCAGATACGCAGTATTTT

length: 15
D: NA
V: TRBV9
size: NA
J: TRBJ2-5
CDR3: CASSAEQGGWETQYF
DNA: TGTGCCAGCAGCGCAGAGCAGGGGGGCTGGGAGACCCAGTACTTC

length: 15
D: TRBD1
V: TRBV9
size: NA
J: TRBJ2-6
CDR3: CASSITSGGVNVLTF
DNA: TGTGCCAGCAGCATCACCTCAGGGGGTGTCAACGTCCTGACTTTC

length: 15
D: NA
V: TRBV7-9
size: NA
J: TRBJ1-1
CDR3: CASSLALGQNTEAFF
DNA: TGTGCCAGCAGCTTAGCGTTGGGGCAGAACACTGAAGCTTTCTTT

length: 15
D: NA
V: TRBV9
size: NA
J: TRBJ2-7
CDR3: CASSFGGGETYEQYF
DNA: TGTGCCAGCAGCTTTGGTGGCGGGGAGACCTACGAGCAGTACTTC

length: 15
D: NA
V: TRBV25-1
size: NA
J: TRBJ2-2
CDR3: CASSESLGNTGELFF
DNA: TGTGCCAGCAGTGAATCCCTAGGGAACACCGGGGAGCTGTTTTTT

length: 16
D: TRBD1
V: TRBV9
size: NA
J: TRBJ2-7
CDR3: CASSPAPGQGADEQYF
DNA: TGTGCCAGCAGCCCTGCTCCGGGACAGGGGGCGGACGAGCAGTACTTC

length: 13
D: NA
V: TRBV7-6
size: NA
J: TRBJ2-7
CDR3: CASSLGSFYEQYF
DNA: TGTGCCAGCAGCTTAGGGTCCTTCTACGAGCAGTACTTC

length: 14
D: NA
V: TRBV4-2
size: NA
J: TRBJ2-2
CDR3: CASSQSMGTGELFF
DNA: TGTGCCAGCAGCCAGTCCATGGGGACCGGGGAGCTGTTTTTT

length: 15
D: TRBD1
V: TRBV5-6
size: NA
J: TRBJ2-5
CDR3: CASSQTGETQETQYF
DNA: TGTGCCAGCAGCCAAACAGGGGAAACACAAGAGACCCAGTACTTC

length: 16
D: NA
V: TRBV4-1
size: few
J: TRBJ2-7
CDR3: CASSQGVGADSYEQYF
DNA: TGCGCCAGCAGCCAAGGGGTTGGGGCAGACTCCTACGAGCAGTACTTC

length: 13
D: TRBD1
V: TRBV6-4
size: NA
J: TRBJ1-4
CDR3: CARHGTGVEKLFF
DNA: TGTGCCAGACACGGGACAGGAGTTGAAAAACTGTTTTTT

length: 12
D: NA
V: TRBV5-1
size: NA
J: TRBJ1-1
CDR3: CASSSQGTEAFF
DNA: TGCGCCAGCAGCTCTCAGGGGACTGAAGCTTTCTTT

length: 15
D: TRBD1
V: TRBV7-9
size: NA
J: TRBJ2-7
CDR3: CASSKETGGTYEQYF
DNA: TGTGCCAGCAGCAAAGAGACAGGGGGCACGTACGAGCAGTACTTC

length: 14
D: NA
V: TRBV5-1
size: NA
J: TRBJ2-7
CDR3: CASSLVGANYEQYF
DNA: TGCGCCAGCAGCTTGGTAGGGGCGAACTACGAGCAGTACTTC

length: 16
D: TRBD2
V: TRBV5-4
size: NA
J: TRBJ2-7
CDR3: CASSHPGLAGAYEQYF
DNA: TGTGCCAGCAGCCACCCGGGACTAGCGGGGGCCTACGAGCAGTACTTC

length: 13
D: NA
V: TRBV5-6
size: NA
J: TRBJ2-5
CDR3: CASSSWDGRTQYF
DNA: TGTGCCAGCAGCTCCTGGGACGGCCGGACCCAGTACTTC

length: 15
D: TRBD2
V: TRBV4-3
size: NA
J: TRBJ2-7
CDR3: CASSQSTSGSYEQYF
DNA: TGCGCCAGCAGCCAGAGTACTAGCGGATCCTACGAGCAGTACTTC

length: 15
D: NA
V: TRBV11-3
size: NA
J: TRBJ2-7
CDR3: CASSLVSGSAYEQYF
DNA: TGTGCCAGCAGCTTAGTCTCTGGAAGCGCATACGAGCAGTACTTC